This T cell receptor (beta chain) was recorded in a study of shared clonotypes between healthy human individuals. Libraries were prepared by immunoSEQ multiplex PCR; TCRdb keeps only in-frame clonotypes and omits some of them. Here the sample spans about 2.1 million clones, 90% to 95% being singletons. Germline CDR1 is LNHDA and CDR2 is SQIVND (reference sequence). The CDR3 covers 15 residues. V gave up 0 bases and J gave up 1 base, with 4 bases separating them. General study results and limits: Sequencing depth was a factor that was expected to affect clonotype sharing among donors.

Of note for this clone: Its matching antigen is unknown.

It was CD45RO-negative cells, positively selected for CCR7, that made up naive CD8 cells, with terminally differentiated effector memory CD45RA+ cells excluded. The V call is TRBV19, the J call TRBJ2-6, with unresolved D. The sequenced sample was naive CD8+ T cells from PBMCs. The clonotype originates from a man aged 18 to 29 in good health. Some clones in this sample may be carry-over from other donors' samples. CDR3 residues: CASSIEPSGANVLTF. The CDR3, as DNA: TGTGCCAGTAGTATAGAGCCTTCTGGGGCCAACGTCCTGACTTTC. Drawing the rest from reference TRBV19 and TRBJ2-6, the complete variable domain is DGGITQSPKYLFRKEGQNVTLSCEQNLNHDAMYWYRQDPGQGLRLIYYSQIVNDFQKGDIAEGYSVSREKKESFPLTVTSAQKNPTAFYLCASSIEPSGANVLTFGAGSRLTVL.